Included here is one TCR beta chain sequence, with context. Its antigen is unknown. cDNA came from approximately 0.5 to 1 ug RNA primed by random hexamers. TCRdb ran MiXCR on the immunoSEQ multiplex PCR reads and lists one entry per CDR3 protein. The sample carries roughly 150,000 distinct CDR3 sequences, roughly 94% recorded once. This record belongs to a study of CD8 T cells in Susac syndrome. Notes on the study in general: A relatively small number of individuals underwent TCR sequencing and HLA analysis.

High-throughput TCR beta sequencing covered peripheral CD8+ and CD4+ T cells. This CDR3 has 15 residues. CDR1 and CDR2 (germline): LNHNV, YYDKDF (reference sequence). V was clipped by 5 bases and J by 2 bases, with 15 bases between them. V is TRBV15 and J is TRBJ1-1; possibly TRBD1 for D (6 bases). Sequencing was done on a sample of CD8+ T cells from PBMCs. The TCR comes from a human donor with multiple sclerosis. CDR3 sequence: CATSGGRGGNTEAFF. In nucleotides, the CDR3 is TGTGCCACCAGCGGAGGTAGGGGGGGAAACACTGAAGCTTTCTTT.